What follows describes a single TCR beta chain. The antigen it recognizes is unknown. No much larger clone exists at a distance of one base, and base qualities are not known. From the cysteine through the phenylalanine, the CDR3 covers 13 amino acids. Only the CDR3 part of the read is kept: 39 bases, read in frame from the first base. V is trimmed back by 2 bases and J by 5 bases, and the junction contains 1 base that no gene match accounts for. Per the germline V gene, MNHEY is the CDR1 and SVGAGI is the CDR2. The sample's treatment or condition label is to be understood as: roughly ten-day PBMC culture with coronavirus spike peptide pools or control peptides (ViraFEST assay). The ViraFEST assay was used in the study, in which antigen-specific T cells were expanded with peptide pools and expanded clonotypes were subsequently identified by TCR sequencing. The positive SARS-CoV-2 PCR tests of the convalescent patients were dated from March to December 2020, before the Alpha, Beta and Delta variants emerged in the United States. Each well held millions of PBMCs cultured with roughly 10 ug/ml peptide pools in IMDM containing roughly 5% human AB serum and roughly 10 IU/ml IL-2. On days 3 and 7, half of the culture medium was replaced with fresh IL-2-containing medium. Once the cells had been in culture for approximately 10 days, the EasySep CD4+ T cell isolation kit was used to isolate CD4+ T cells by negative selection. Ficoll-Paque Plus gradient centrifugation was used to isolate PBMCs from whole blood, and the isolated PBMCs were then either used fresh or cryopreserved at -140C. Triplicate wells were generally used for each culture condition.

These data come from a study of vaccination and CD4 T cells after COVID-19 (dated by TCRdb to 2021 to 2024). Regarding the complete study: SARS-CoV-2 positivity had been established in the convalescent patients by nasal swab PCR, and mild disease was recorded in roughly 9 of these patients and severe disease in one. Control cultures received a CEFX viral epitope pool as the positive control, an HIV-1 Nef peptide pool as the negative control, or no peptide. Post-COVID blood samples were collected from convalescent patients a median of approximately 93 days after diagnosis, with a range of about 30 to 170 days. Two doses of either the Pfizer-BioNTech BNT162b2 vaccine (n=8) or the Moderna mRNA-1273 vaccine (n=2) were administered to participants. The convalescent cohort comprised six males and four females, including two Hispanic individuals, seven Caucasians, two Asians and one multiracial person. The cultures were stimulated with overlapping spike peptide pools from SARS-CoV-2 and from the common cold coronaviruses HCoV-NL63, HCoV-OC43 and HCoV-229E. Post-vaccine blood samples were taken a median of around 68 days after the second vaccine dose, with a range of roughly 13 to 250 days. In around 9 COVID-19 convalescent patients and a few infection-naive healthy vaccine recipients, researchers compared the spike-specific CD4+ TCR repertoire from before mRNA vaccination with the repertoire from after. Overall study results and their limits: The study included relatively few convalescent patients and did not analyze early timepoints after natural infection. Although the median number of SARS-CoV-2-reactive clonotypes went up from around 20 after infection to 38 after vaccination, the increase was not significant. In convalescent patients, a median about 90% of post-vaccine SARS-CoV-2-reactive clones were detected only after vaccination, and vaccine-specific priming was suggested by this finding. Of the vaccine-specific clones found in convalescent patients, nearly all (304 of 307) were mono-reactive for SARS-CoV-2 spike instead of being cross-reactive with common cold coronaviruses.

The library relied on PCR. TCR sequencing of DNA from cultured CD4+ T cells used the Oncomine TCR Beta short-read assay at the Johns Hopkins FTIC core. Genomic DNA was extracted from the cultured CD4+ T cells with the QIAamp micro DNA kit. Oncomine TCR Beta libraries made from cultured CD4+ T cells were pooled using unique dual indexes and sequenced on an Illumina iSeq 100. Turning to the authors' computational methods: Non-productive sequences were removed, and CDR3s that did not start with C, did not end with F or W, or were shorter than 7 amino acids were discarded. Antigen-specific clonotypes were identified using the MANAFEST web application through comparison of peptide-stimulated wells with reference and other culture wells. An FDR below 0.05, an odds ratio above 5, and a productive frequency above 0.1% in at least two of three replicate wells were required for clones to be considered positive. A clonotype counted as cross-reactive if it showed significant expansion both in the SARS-CoV-2 spike wells and in at least one common cold coronavirus spike condition. Similarity between CDR3 sequences was evaluated in R version 3.6.1 using Levenshtein distances (stringdist) and unrooted phylogenetic trees (ape). The public reads were run again by TCRdb, first through fastp at Q25 and then through MiXCR, and only productive beta chains were kept. Rows merge per CDR3 protein into single entries with the most common DNA and genes. TCRdb, not the original authors, processed these V and J calls. Counted in this sample were some 12,000 distinct CDR3 sequences; more than 45% of them appeared once. Clones ranked in the top ten supply 22% of the sample.

This sequence originates from a human donor who had recovered from COVID-19. The material sequenced was CD4+ T cells from blood, cultured in vitro. The rearrangement joined TRBV6-5 to TRBJ2-7; 9 junctional bases match TRBD1. Read as DNA, the sequence is TGTGCCAGCAGTTACCGGACAGGGGACGAGCAGTACTTC. Translated, it gives CASSYRTGDEQYF.